This note documents a single T cell receptor beta chain sequence. What this receptor recognizes is not known. It has no much larger one-base neighbor in the sample; base qualities were not kept. These data come from a study of PD-1 blockade in classical Hodgkin lymphoma (dated by TCRdb to 2018 to 2020). About the study as a whole: Nivolumab dosing was 3 mg/kg intravenously every 2 weeks, continuing until either disease progression or unacceptable toxicity. A peripheral blood immune signature of response to PD-1 blockade in classical Hodgkin lymphoma was defined using TCR beta sequencing and CyTOF.

Genomic DNA was isolated using the Qiagen DNeasy kit from unsorted PBMCs as well as from negatively selected CD4+ and CD8+ fractions. TCR beta CDR3 regions were subjected to amplification by immunoSEQ multiplex PCR with primers that anneal to V and J segments. A synthetic immune receptor repertoire was used to minimize amplification bias, and remaining bias was computationally removed after sequencing. In the authors' own workflow: Custom Python scripts were used to quantify repertoire diversity as the Shannon entropy index. The unsorted, CD4+ and CD8+ repertoires were each analyzed separately, with the exception of combined analyses, where CD4+ and CD8+ sequences were merged in silico. A clone was considered expanded if an increase in frequency of at least 2-fold after treatment relative to C1D1 was found, and a pseudocount of 0.5 was applied to clones undetected at baseline. Clones with 0 or 1 copy at C1D1 were classified as singleton clones, and clones with 2 or more copies were classified as non-singleton clones. By matching protein sequences in sorted samples from the same patient, clones expanded in unsorted samples were annotated as CD4+, CD8+ or unknown. Wilcoxon tests on paired samples were used to test diversity changes from C1D1 to C4D1. The table comes from immuneACCESS by way of TCRdb, which keeps in-frame sequences with V and J called. Part of the clones is missing from these tables; in studies checked, under half for an unresolved V gene and the rest for unknown reasons. V and J calls and clone size follow that table, whereas D and trimming were derived from the DNA. The table for this sample lists some 25,000 clones; roughly four fifths of them were counted only once. The ten largest clones take up approximately 10% of the sample.

The study at large found these results: Trial patients achieving complete response had baseline diversity similar to newly diagnosed patients, whereas partial responders and progressors had significantly lower diversity. The study covered only a single clinical trial cohort, and the causes of the repertoire differences, possibly disease activity or prior therapy, were still not defined. Lower diversity was observed in patients in whom nivolumab was started less than 1 year after ASCT, and these patients were excluded from later analyses so that confounding by immune reconstitution would be avoided. CD4+ but not CD8+ TCR diversity rose significantly by C4D1 (p=0.0027 vs p=0.16), most apparent in complete responders (p=0.02). Newly diagnosed patients were reported to have lower baseline TCR diversity than healthy donors, and relapsed/refractory patients were reported to have lower baseline TCR diversity still.

According to the study, the label for this sample's time point signals: cycle 2 day 1 (C2D1) of nivolumab. Every trial patient had relapsed after autologous stem cell transplantation, and cohorts A, B and C differed in prior brentuximab vedotin exposure. The trial cohort was composed of 55 to 65 patients with relapsed/refractory classical Hodgkin lymphoma, for whom complete response, partial response or progressive disease was recorded as best overall response. Single-agent nivolumab was administered to trial patients in the multi-cohort phase II CheckMate 205 trial. Best overall response was determined by an independent review committee according to the 2007 International Working Group response criteria. Trial PBMCs were obtained immediately prior to nivolumab initiation (C1D1) and on therapy at cycle 2 day 1 and cycle 4 day 1. Peripheral blood was collected in 8 mL Vacutainer Cell Preparation Tubes, from which PBMCs were isolated by centrifugation and then cryopreserved.

The sequence was obtained from a human donor with classical Hodgkin lymphoma. Sequences were derived from peripheral blood mononuclear cells (PBMCs), sampled before the second cycle of nivolumab.

In nucleotides, the sequence is TGCGCCAGCAGCCAAGGGGCAGATCCTTCCTACGAGCAGTACTTC. Translated, this gives CASSQGADPSYEQYF. The V and J genes are TRBV4-3 and TRBJ2-7, with an unclear D gene assignment. Including the terminal cysteine and phenylalanine, the CDR3 comprises 15 residues. CDR3 DNA only is kept here, 45 bases in frame from base 1. V is clipped by 1 base and J by 1 base, and the sequence between their germline boundaries is 11 bases long. Via the germline V gene, CDR1 is LGHNA and CDR2 YSLEER.